A selection of T cell receptor beta chains follows, all from one sample in a study of CXCR3-negative and CXCR3-positive naive CD8 T cells. TCRdb reprocessed the 5' RACE reads and keeps a single row for each CDR3 protein, giving no DNA. The sample's table shows 100,000 to 150,000 distinct CDR3 sequences. Sequencing used naive CXCR3- CD8+ T cells from blood. The receptors here all came from a human donor in good health. Some clones in this sample may be carry-over from other donors' samples. Each CDR3 is given with its conserved first and last residue. The order of the fields is V gene, J gene, CDR3 protein.

>TRBV29-1|TRBJ1-5
CSVGGQGNQPQHF
>TRBV25-1|TRBJ1-2
CASFGTDYGYTF
>TRBV12-3/TRBV12-4|TRBJ2-5
CASSLGGLVSYQETQYF
>TRBV28|TRBJ2-7
CASLNRGNTYEQYF
>TRBV27|TRBJ1-1
CASSLSGTGAEAFF
>TRBV6-5|TRBJ2-7
CASSYLPGQSYEQYF
>TRBV29-1|TRBJ2-1
CSVEFSGGYNEQFF
>TRBV3-1|TRBJ2-4
CASSQVVGNIQYF
>TRBV20-1|TRBJ2-3
CSVRFVGDTQYF
>TRBV19|TRBJ2-7
CASSIGLAGAYEQYF
>TRBV15|TRBJ1-5
CATSRDAVDSNQPQHF
>TRBV9|TRBJ2-1
CASSVRDGGPYNEQFF
>TRBV12-3/TRBV12-4|TRBJ2-3
CASSSRAGGPTDTQYF
>TRBV9|TRBJ2-7
CASSFDSSYEQYF
>TRBV11-2|TRBJ2-3
CASSLGVAGIGTDTQYF
>TRBV7-6|TRBJ2-5
CASSLAAGPEETQYF
>TRBV11-2|TRBJ2-1
CASSDRFFSYNEQFF
>TRBV12-3/TRBV12-4|TRBJ2-1
CASSREGTYNEQFF
>TRBV7-6|TRBJ2-1
CASSSPTGSPFF
>TRBV28|TRBJ1-5
CASSLRMSSNQPQHF
>TRBV3-1|TRBJ1-4
CASSQEWGNGEKLFF
>TRBV25-1|TRBJ1-4
CASTTYTNEKLFF